Each of the 17 T cell receptor beta chains below was sequenced from the same sample in a study of radiation and T cells in renal cell carcinoma. Libraries were prepared by immunoSEQ multiplex PCR; TCRdb keeps only in-frame clonotypes and omits some of them. The sample carries 150,000 to 190,000 clones, roughly 87% recorded once. Documented time point: blood 2 weeks post-SBRT. Treatment meaning: 15 Gy SBRT to primary tumor, nephrectomy 4 weeks later. The sequenced sample was blood, obtained from a patient whose treatment included radiotherapy and nephrectomy. The receptors here all came from a woman aged 45-60 years with renal cell carcinoma.

The V call is TRBV28, the J call TRBJ1-2, with a tentative D call TRBD1 (6 bases). This CDR3 region has 16 residues. The germline V gene encodes CDR1 MDHEN and CDR2 SYDVKM. Trimming took off 4 bases at V and 8 bases at J, with 23 bases between the two ends. CDR3 residues: CASSSAGGAEFKGYTF. For the CDR3, the DNA is TGTGCCAGCAGTTCGGCGGGGGGCGCAGAATTCAAAGGCTACACCTTC.

This clone was found a few times. V usage is TRBV5-1 and J usage is TRBJ1-6; 7 bases align to TRBD1. CDR1 SGHRS and CDR2 YFSETQ come from the germline V gene. Unmatched junction bases numbered 8, after V lost 3 bases and J lost 5 bases. The CDR3 is made up of 16 amino acids. CDR3 residues: CASSSDPRGNNSPLHF. The CDR3 region has the DNA TGCGCCAGCAGCTCGGACCCCAGGGGGAATAATTCACCCCTCCACTTT.

The chain carries TRBV4-2 and TRBJ1-6; D not resolved. This CDR3 has 16 residues. The germline V and J ends were trimmed by 1 base and 9 bases, with 16 bases remaining between them. Germline V gene lookup returns CDR1 LGHNA and CDR2 YNFKEQ. The CDR3 loop reads CASSQVFSTVGSPLHF. The CDR3 DNA reads TGTGCCAGCAGCCAAGTCTTCTCCACCGTGGGTTCACCCCTCCACTTT.

The CDR3 protein is CASSPPGLRNYNEQFF. The CDR3, as DNA: TGTGCCAGTAGTCCCCCGGGACTGCGGAATTACAATGAGCAGTTCTTC. The rearrangement joins TRBV19 to TRBJ2-1; D perhaps matches TRBD2 (6 bases). The germline V and J ends were trimmed by 5 bases and 4 bases, with 18 bases remaining between them. The CDR3 extends over 16 amino acids. Germline CDR1 reads LNHDA; CDR2 reads SQIVND (reference sequence).

The chain uses TRBV29-1 and TRBJ1-5; D might be TRBD1 (6 bases). This CDR3 spans 13 amino acids. The ends were cut back, 8 bases at V and 3 bases at J, with 14 bases in the middle. Looked up from germline, CDR1 is SQVTM and CDR2 is ANQGSEA. CDR3 protein: CSCRDNFNQPQHF. CDR3 in DNA: TGCAGCTGCCGGGACAACTTCAATCAGCCCCAGCATTTT.

This rearrangement joins TRBV5-1 to TRBJ2-5; TRBD2 is a possible D gene (6 bases). This CDR3 is 14 amino acids long. Per the germline V gene, CDR1 is SGHRS and CDR2 is YFSETQ. Trimming left V 1 base short and J 3 bases short, with 10 bases between. For the CDR3, the DNA is TGCGCCAGCAGCTTGACTAGCCGAGAAGAGACCCAGTACTTC. This sequence encodes CASSLTSREETQYF.

The DNA of the CDR3 is TGTGCCAGCAGCCCTCGGTTCGTGTGGGGGACTAGCTATGGCTACACCTTC. It encodes CASSPRFVWGTSYGYTF. This chain joins TRBV27 and TRBJ1-2; TRBD1 is a possible D gene (5 bases). In germline, CDR1 is MNHEY, CDR2 SMNVEV (reference sequence). CDR3 length: 17 residues. Between the trimmed V and J ends, which lost 6 bases and 4 bases, there was a span of 24 bases.

As regards this clone: Germline and junction disagree at one end, which may indicate a read error. The rearrangement joins TRBV7-7 to TRBJ2-1; possibly TRBD1 or TRBD2 for D (6 bases each). In germline, CDR1 is SSHAT, CDR2 FNYEAQ (reference sequence). The CDR3 spans 15 residues. This chain's CDR3 is CASSPGAGIYNEQFF. CDR3 coding DNA: TGTGCTAGCAGCCCAGGGGCGGGGATCTACAATGAGCAGTTCTTC.

This clone appeared a single time. The chain has TRBV5-4 and TRBJ1-4; 7 nucleotides line up with TRBD1. Germline trimming cut 4 bases from V and 8 bases from J; bases unmatched to any gene: 8. The CDR3 contains 14 residues. The V gene's germline CDR1 is SGHNT and CDR2 YYREEE (reference sequence). CDR3 nucleotides: TGTGCCAGCAGCCACGACAGGGAGGGGGAAAAACTGTTTTTT. It specifies CASSHDREGEKLFF.

The genes are TRBV4-1 and TRBJ1-5; 11 bases map to TRBD1. Looked up from germline, CDR1 is MGHRA and CDR2 is YSYEKL. With V trimmed by 2 bases and J by 1 base, 7 bases remained unmatched. The CDR3 consists of 18 residues. The CDR3 DNA is TGCGCCAGCAGCCAATCGGCCGGGACAGGGGGAAGCAATCAGCCCCAGCATTTT. Translating it yields CASSQSAGTGGSNQPQHF.

This clone was observed a single time. The chain recombines TRBV6-6 with TRBJ1-2; D might be TRBD1 (5 bases). The CDR3 totals 14 residues. V lost 2 bases, J lost 6 bases, and 13 bases lay in between. The germline gives CDR1 MNHNY, CDR2 SVGAGI (reference sequence). This chain's CDR3 is CASSYGRGSDGYTF. Written as DNA, the CDR3 is TGTGCCAGCAGTTACGGGCGGGGGTCCGATGGCTACACCTTC.

CDR3: CASSSRMGPSNTGELFF. CDR3 DNA: TGTGCCAGCAGCTCCCGGATGGGCCCCTCGAACACCGGGGAGCTGTTTTTT. The J gene is TRBJ2-2, the V gene TRBV11-3; D is unclear. V was trimmed by 4 bases and J by 0 bases, leaving 15 bases between them. This CDR3 region has 17 residues. The germline CDR1 and CDR2 sequences are SGHNT and YENEEA.

This clone appeared a single time. The J gene is TRBJ1-6, the V gene TRBV4-1; D is ambiguous. Germline V gene lookup returns CDR1 MGHRA and CDR2 YSYEKL. The CDR3 spans 16 residues. V was trimmed by 6 bases and J by 1 base, leaving 13 bases between them. DNA of the CDR3: TGCGCCAGCAGTTACGGAGTGGGGTCCTATAATTCACCCCTCCACTTT. It is translated as CASSYGVGSYNSPLHF.

The V gene is TRBV19, the J gene TRBJ1-2; D ambiguous. With 7 bases removed from V and 2 bases from J, the gap between germline ends came to 20 bases. CDR3 size: 16 residues. Germline lookup yields CDR1 LNHDA and CDR2 SQIVND (reference sequence). CDR3 sequence: CASKPFLLGRNYGYTF. The CDR3 nucleotides are TGTGCCAGTAAACCCTTCCTCTTAGGACGGAACTATGGCTACACCTTC.

This clone was found a few times. The rearrangement links TRBV29-1 to TRBJ1-1; TRBD1 might be the D (6 bases). V dropped 6 bases and J dropped 1 base, with 12 bases sitting between them. The CDR3 is 13 amino acids. Germline V lookup: CDR1 SQVTM, CDR2 ANQGSEA. This CDR3 reads CSVELGQNTEAFF. The CDR3 DNA follows: TGCAGCGTCGAATTGGGACAGAACACTGAAGCTTTCTTT.

The chain is built from TRBV10-3 and TRBJ1-1; D is possibly TRBD1 (5 bases). The CDR3 spans 13 residues. Between the trimmed V and J ends, which lost 6 bases and 7 bases, there was a span of 15 bases. The V gene's germline CDR1 is ENHRY and CDR2 SYGVKD. The CDR3 loop is CAISLGEGSEAFF. The CDR3 DNA follows: TGTGCCATCAGCTTAGGGGAAGGAAGTGAAGCTTTCTTT.

This clone was seen only a few times. J is TRBJ1-1 and V is TRBV10-2; D call uncertain. The CDR3 has 12 residues. V shed 6 bases and J shed 1 base, with 6 bases lying between them. Looked up from germline, CDR1 is WSHSY and CDR2 is SAAADI. CDR3 nucleotide sequence: TGCGCCAGCAGGGTAGCGAACACTGAAGCTTTCTTT. Translation gives CASRVANTEAFF.